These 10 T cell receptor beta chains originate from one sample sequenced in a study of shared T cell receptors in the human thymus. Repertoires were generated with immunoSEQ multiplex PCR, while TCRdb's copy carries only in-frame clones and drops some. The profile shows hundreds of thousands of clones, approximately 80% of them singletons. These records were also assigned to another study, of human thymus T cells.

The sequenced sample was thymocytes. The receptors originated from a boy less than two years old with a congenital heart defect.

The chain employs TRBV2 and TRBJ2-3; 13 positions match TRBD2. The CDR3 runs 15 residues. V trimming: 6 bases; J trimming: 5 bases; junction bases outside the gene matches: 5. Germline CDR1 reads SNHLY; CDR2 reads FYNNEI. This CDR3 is CASSPTSGRKDTQYF. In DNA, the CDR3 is TGTGCCAGCAGCCCGACTAGCGGGAGGAAAGATACGCAGTATTTT.

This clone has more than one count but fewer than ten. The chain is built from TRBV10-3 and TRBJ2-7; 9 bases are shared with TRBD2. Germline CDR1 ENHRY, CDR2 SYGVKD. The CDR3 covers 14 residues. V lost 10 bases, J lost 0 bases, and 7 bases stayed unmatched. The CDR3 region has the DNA TGTGCCACAGTTATTAGCGGGAGCTCCTACGAGCAGTACTTC. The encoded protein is CATVISGSSYEQYF.

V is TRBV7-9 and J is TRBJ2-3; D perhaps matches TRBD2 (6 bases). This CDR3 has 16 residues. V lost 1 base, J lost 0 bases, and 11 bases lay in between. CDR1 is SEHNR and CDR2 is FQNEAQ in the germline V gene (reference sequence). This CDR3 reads CASSLVRGMSTDTQYF. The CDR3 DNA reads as TGTGCCAGCAGCTTAGTCCGGGGGATGAGCACAGATACGCAGTATTTT.

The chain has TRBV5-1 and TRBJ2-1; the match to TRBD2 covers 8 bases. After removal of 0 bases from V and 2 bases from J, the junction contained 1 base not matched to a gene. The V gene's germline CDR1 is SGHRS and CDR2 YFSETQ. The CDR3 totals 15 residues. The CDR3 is CASSLASGPYNEQFF. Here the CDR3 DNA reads TGCGCCAGCAGCTTGGCTAGCGGGCCCTACAATGAGCAGTTCTTC.

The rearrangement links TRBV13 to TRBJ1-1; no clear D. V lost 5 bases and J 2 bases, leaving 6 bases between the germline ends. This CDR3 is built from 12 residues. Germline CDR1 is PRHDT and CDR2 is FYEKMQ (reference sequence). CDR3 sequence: CASSESNTEAFF. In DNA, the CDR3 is TGTGCCAGCAGCGAGAGTAACACTGAAGCTTTCTTT.

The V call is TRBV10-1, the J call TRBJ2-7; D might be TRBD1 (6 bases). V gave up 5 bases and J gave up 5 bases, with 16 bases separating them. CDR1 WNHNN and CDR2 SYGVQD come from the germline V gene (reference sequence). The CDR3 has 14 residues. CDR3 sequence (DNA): TGCGCCAGCAGTTCAGGGGATCCGCACGACGAGCAGTACTTC. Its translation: CASSSGDPHDEQYF.

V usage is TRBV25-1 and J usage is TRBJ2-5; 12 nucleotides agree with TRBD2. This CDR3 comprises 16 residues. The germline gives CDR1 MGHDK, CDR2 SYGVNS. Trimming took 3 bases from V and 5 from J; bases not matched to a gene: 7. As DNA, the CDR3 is TGTGCCAGCAGTGATGGGACTAGCGGGTGGCGGGAGACCCAGTACTTC. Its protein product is CASSDGTSGWRETQYF.

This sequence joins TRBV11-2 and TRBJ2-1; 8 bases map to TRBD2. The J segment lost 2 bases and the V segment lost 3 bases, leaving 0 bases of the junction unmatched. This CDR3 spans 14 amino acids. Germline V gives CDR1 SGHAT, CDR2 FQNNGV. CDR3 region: CASSLRGAYNEQFF. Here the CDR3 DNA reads TGTGCCAGCAGCTTGCGGGGGGCCTACAATGAGCAGTTCTTC.

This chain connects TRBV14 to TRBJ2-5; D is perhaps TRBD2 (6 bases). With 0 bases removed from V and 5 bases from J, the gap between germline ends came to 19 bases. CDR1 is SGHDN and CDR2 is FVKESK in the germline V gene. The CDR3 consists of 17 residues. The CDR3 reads CASSQEPMQAGLETQYF. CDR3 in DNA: TGTGCCAGCAGCCAAGAACCAATGCAGGCGGGGTTGGAGACCCAGTACTTC.

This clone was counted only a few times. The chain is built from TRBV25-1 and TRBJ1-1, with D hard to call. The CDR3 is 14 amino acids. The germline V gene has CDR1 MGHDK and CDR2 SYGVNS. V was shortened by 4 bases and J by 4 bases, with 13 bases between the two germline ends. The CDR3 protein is CASSGDPEGTEAFF. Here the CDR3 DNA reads TGTGCCAGCAGTGGCGACCCTGAGGGCACTGAAGCTTTCTTT.